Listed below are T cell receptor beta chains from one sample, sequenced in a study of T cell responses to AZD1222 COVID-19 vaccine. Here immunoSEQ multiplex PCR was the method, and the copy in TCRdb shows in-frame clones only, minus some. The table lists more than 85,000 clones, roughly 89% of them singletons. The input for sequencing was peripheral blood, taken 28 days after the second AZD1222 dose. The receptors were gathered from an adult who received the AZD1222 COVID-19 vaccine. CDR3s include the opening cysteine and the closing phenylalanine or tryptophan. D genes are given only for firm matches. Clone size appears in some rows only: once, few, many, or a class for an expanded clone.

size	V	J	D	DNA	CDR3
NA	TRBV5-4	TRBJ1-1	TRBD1	TGTGCCAGCAGCCCTGACCCGCGGGACAGGGGAGCTTTCTTT	CASSPDPRDRGAFF
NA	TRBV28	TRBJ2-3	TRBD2	TGTGCCAGCAGTTTAGCGGCTAGCGGGGAAACAGATACGCAGTATTTT	CASSLAASGETDTQYF
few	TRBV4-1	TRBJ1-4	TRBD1	TGCGCCAGCAGCCGAGGACAGGGGGCTAATGAAAAACTGTTTTTT	CASSRGQGANEKLFF
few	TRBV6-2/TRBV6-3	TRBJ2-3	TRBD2	TGTGCCAGCACCCCACTCCGAATGGGGCGGGGGGGGCGAGATACGCAGTATTTT	CASTPLRMGRGGRDTQYF
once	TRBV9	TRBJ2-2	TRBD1	TGTGCCAGCAGACCAACCGGGACAGTCACCGGGGAGCTGTTTTTT	CASRPTGTVTGELFF
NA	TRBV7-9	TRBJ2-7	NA	TGTGCCAGCAGCTTAGGGGGGGTAAGCTCCTACGAGCAGTACTTC	CASSLGGVSSYEQYF
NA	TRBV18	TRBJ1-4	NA	TGTGCCAGCTCACCACAGGGGAAGCGGGAAAAACTGTTTTTT	CASSPQGKREKLFF
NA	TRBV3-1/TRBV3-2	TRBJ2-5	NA	TGTGCCAGCAGCCCCAACGGGGCCTCTTTCGAGACCCAGTACTTC	CASSPNGASFETQYF
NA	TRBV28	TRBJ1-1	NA	TGTGCCAGCAGTCTCCCGGTGGGGGGTACTGAAGCTTTCTTT	CASSLPVGGTEAFF
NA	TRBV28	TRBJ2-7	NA	TGTGCCAGCCTCTTTGAGGGCTCCTACGAGCAGTACTTC	CASLFEGSYEQYF